The source of this TCR beta chain is a study of OX40 agonist ivuxolimab in advanced cancers. Points from the study as a whole: Normalized T-cell clonal expansion was also low in some nonresponders. At 0.1 to 3.0 mg/kg, CD4+ and CD8+ blood T cells expanded clonally by week 6.

This CDR3 has 14 amino acids. V gave up 6 bases and J gave up 6 bases, with 17 bases separating them. Germline V lookup: CDR1 MDHEN, CDR2 SYDVKM. As for this clone: No antigen is known for it.

The investigators sampled blood at baseline, at cycle 4 day 1, and at cycle 7 day 1. The repertoire was sequenced with immunoSEQ multiplex PCR; TCRdb's copy has only in-frame clones and lacks some. The sample has 60,000 to 75,000 clones, approximately 90% seen once. The source of this sequence is an adult with an advanced solid tumor such as melanoma, head and neck, liver or kidney cancer. The sample consisted of CD4+ or CD8+ T cells sorted from blood, taken in a trial of the OX40 agonist ivuxolimab. This rearrangement joins TRBV28 to TRBJ1-2; tentative D call: TRBD1 (6 bases). Here the CDR3 reads CASSTGLVLHGYTF. The DNA for the CDR3 is TGTGCCAGCAGCACAGGGTTGGTACTGCATGGCTACACCTTC.